Following are 4 T cell receptor beta chains from one sample sequenced in a study of blood T cell repertoires in COVID-19. The table came from immunoSEQ multiplex PCR; TCRdb's copy has only in-frame clones and leaves some out. The table lists hundreds of thousands of clones, around 83% of them singletons, with roughly 9.6% in the top ten. The sequenced sample was peripheral blood. The source of these receptors is a woman of 80 years or more with acute or convalescent COVID-19.

The rearrangement links TRBV29-1 to TRBJ1-1; D remains unclear. Trimming shortened V by 5 bases and J by 1 base, and 5 bases separated the two germline ends. Germline CDR1 and CDR2: SQVTM and ANQGSEA. The CDR3 sequence is 11 residues long. CDR3 protein: CSVSGNTEAFF. CDR3 nucleotides: TGCAGCGTTTCCGGGAACACTGAAGCTTTCTTT.

This clone was observed a handful of times. The rearrangement uses TRBV19 and TRBJ2-5; 10 bases map to TRBD1. The CDR3 length is 14 residues. Germline V gene data show CDR1 as LNHDA and CDR2 as SQIVND (reference sequence). With 6 bases clipped from V and 6 bases from J, the junction kept 7 bases outside the gene matches. CDR3 coding DNA: TGTGCCAGTAGGACGACAGGGGGCGAAAAGACCCAGTACTTC. Translated: CASRTTGGEKTQYF.

Here the CDR3 reads CSVEDQRTGDEQFF. In DNA, the CDR3 is TGCAGCGTTGAAGATCAACGGACAGGCGATGAGCAGTTCTTC. The chain carries TRBV29-1 and TRBJ2-1, with TRBD1 matching 7 bases. Germline V gene data show CDR1 as SQVTM and CDR2 as ANQGSEA. Trimming at V came to 0 bases and at J to 8 bases, leaving 7 bases not matched to a gene. This CDR3 is built from 14 residues.

This clone was seen a handful of times. J is TRBJ1-1 and V is TRBV19; D is possibly TRBD1 (6 bases). The germline V gene encodes CDR1 LNHDA and CDR2 SQIVND (reference sequence). Trimming removed 5 bases at V and 3 bases at J, with 10 bases between. The CDR3 contains 13 residues. The CDR3 protein is CASSLDRDTEAFF. CDR3 nucleotides: TGTGCCAGTAGTTTGGACAGAGACACTGAAGCTTTCTTT.